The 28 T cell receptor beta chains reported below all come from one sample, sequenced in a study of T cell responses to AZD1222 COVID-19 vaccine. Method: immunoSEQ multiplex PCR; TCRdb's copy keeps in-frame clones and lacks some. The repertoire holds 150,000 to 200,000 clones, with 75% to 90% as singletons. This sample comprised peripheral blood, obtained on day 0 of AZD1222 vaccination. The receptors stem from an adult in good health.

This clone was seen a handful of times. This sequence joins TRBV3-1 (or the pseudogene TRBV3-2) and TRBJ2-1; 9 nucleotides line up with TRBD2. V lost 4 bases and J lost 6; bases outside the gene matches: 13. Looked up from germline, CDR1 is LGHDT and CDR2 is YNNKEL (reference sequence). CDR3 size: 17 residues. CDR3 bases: TGTGCCAGCAGCCCCTTGGGGCGGCGGGGGGGCGTCAATGAGCAGTTCTTC. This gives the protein CASSPLGRRGGVNEQFF.

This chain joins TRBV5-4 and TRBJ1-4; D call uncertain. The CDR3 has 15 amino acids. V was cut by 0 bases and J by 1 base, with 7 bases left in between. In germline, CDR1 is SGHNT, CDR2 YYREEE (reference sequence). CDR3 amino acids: CASSLGDLTNEKLFF. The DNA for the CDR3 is TGTGCCAGCAGCTTGGGAGACCTAACTAATGAAAAACTGTTTTTT.

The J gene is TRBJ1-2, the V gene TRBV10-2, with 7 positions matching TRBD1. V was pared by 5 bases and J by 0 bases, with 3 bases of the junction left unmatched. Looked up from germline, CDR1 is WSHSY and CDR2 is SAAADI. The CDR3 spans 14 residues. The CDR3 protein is CASSRDSANYGYTF. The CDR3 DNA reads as TGCGCCAGCAGTAGGGACAGCGCTAACTATGGCTACACCTTC.

Here the CDR3 reads CASSQSQGSEQFF. The CDR3 DNA sequence: TGCGCCAGCAGCCAATCTCAGGGGAGTGAGCAGTTCTTC. The rearrangement uses TRBV4-3 and TRBJ2-1; weak D call: TRBD1 (6 bases). V was trimmed by 2 bases and J by 9 bases, leaving 11 bases between them. The CDR3 sequence is 13 residues long. The germline V gene has CDR1 LGHNA and CDR2 YSLEER.

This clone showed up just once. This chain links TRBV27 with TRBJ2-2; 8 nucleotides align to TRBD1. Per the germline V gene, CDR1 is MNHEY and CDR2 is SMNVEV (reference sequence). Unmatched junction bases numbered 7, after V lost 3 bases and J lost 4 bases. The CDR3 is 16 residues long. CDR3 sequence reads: CASSFPGQVSTGELFF. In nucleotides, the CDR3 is TGTGCCAGCAGTTTTCCGGGACAGGTCTCCACCGGGGAGCTGTTTTTT.

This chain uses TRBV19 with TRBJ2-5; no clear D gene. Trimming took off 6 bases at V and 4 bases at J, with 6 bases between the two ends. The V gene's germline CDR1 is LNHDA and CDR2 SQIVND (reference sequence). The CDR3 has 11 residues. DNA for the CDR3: TGTGCCAGTAGGAACGGAGAGACCCAGTACTTC. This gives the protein CASRNGETQYF. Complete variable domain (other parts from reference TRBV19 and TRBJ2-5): DGGITQSPKYLFRKEGQNVTLSCEQNLNHDAMYWYRQDPGQGLRLIYYSQIVNDFQKGDIAEGYSVSREKKESFPLTVTSAQKNPTAFYLCASRNGETQYFGPGTRLLVL.

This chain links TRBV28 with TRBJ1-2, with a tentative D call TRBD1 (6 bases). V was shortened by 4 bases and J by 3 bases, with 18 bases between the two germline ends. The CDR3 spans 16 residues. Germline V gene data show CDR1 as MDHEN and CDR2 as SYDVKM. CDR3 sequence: CASSSPTGREHYGYTF. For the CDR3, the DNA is TGTGCCAGCAGTTCCCCTACAGGGAGGGAACACTATGGCTACACCTTC.

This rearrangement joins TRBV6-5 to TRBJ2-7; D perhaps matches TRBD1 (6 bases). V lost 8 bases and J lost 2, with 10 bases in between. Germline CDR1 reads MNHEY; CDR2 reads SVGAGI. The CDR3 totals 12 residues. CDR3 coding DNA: TGTGCCAGCGCCAGGGGTCCCTACGAGCAGTACTTC. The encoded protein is CASARGPYEQYF.

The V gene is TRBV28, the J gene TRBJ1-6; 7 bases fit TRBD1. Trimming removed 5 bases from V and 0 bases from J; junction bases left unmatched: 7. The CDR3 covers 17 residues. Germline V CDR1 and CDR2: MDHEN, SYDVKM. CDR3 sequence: CASSPGQIASYNSPLHF. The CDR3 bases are TGTGCCAGCAGTCCGGGACAGATAGCCTCCTATAATTCACCCCTCCACTTT.

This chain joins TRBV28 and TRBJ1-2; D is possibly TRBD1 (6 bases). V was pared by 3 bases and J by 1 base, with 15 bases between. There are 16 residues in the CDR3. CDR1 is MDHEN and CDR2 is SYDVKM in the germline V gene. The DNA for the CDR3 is TGTGCCAGCAGTTTGTTGGCTGGGGGCCGTAACTATGGCTACACCTTC. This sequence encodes CASSLLAGGRNYGYTF.

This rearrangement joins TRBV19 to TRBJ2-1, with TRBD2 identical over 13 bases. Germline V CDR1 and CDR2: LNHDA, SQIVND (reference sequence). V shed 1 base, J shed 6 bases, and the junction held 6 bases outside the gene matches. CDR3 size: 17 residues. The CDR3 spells CASSIGAGLAGRNEQFF. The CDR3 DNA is TGTGCCAGTAGTATAGGGGCGGGACTAGCGGGACGCAATGAGCAGTTCTTC.

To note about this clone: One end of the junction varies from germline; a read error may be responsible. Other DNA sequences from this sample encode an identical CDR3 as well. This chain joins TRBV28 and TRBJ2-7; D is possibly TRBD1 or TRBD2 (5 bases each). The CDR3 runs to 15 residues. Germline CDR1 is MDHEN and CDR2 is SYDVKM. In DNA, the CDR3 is TGTGCCAGCAGTCTATGGGGCCGGGGATCCTACGAGCAGTACTTC. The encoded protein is CASSLWGRGSYEQYF.

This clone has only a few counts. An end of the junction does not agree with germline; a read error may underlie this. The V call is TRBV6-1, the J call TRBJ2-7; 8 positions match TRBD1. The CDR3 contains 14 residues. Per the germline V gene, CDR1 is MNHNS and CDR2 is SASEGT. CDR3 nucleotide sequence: TGTGCCAGCAGAGAAGCAGGGGGCCTGTACGAGCAGTACTTC. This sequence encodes CASREAGGLYEQYF.

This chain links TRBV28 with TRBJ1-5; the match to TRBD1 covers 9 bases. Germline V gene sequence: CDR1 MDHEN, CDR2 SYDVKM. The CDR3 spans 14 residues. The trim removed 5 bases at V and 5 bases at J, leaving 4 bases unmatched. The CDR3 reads CASSPRTGDQPQHF. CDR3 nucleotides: TGTGCCAGCAGTCCACGGACAGGGGATCAGCCCCAGCATTTT.

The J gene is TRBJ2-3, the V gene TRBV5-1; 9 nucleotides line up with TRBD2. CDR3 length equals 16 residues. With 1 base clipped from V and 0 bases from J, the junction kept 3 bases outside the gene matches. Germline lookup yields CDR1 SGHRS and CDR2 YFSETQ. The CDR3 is CASSLFLAGSTDTQYF. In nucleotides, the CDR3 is TGCGCCAGCAGCTTGTTTCTAGCGGGGAGCACAGATACGCAGTATTTT.

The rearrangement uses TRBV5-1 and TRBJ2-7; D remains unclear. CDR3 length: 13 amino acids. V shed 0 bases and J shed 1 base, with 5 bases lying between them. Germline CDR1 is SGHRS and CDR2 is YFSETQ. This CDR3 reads CASSLGRSYEQYF. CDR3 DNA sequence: TGCGCCAGCAGCTTGGGGCGGTCCTACGAGCAGTACTTC.

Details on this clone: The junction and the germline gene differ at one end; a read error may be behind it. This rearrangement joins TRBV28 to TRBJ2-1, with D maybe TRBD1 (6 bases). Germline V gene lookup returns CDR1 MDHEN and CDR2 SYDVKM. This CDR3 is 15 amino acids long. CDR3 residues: CASTPPGQGTRWLVF. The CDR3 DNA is TGTGCCAGCACCCCACCGGGACAAGGGACCCGTTGGTTGGTCTTC.

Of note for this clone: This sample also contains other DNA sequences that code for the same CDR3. DNA of the CDR3: TGCGCCAGCAGCCTAGGGGAGAACACTGAAGCTTTCTTT. This gives the protein CASSLGENTEAFF. The rearrangement uses TRBV5-1 and TRBJ1-1; TRBD1 might be the D (5 bases). Germline V gene data show CDR1 as SGHRS and CDR2 as YFSETQ. Trimming took off 4 bases at V and 1 base at J, with 8 bases between the two ends. The CDR3 contains 13 residues.

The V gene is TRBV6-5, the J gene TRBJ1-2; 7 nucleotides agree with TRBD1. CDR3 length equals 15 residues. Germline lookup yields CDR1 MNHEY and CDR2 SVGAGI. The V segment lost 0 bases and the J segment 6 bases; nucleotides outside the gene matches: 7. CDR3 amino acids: CASSYSTGKIHGYTF. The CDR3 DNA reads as TGTGCCAGCAGTTACTCGACAGGGAAAATCCATGGCTACACCTTC.

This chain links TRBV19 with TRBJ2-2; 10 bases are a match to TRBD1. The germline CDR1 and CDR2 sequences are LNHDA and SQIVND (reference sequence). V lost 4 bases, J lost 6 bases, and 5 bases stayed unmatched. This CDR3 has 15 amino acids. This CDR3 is CASSRDRGLAGELFF. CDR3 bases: TGTGCCAGTAGTAGAGACAGGGGGCTCGCCGGGGAGCTGTTTTTT.

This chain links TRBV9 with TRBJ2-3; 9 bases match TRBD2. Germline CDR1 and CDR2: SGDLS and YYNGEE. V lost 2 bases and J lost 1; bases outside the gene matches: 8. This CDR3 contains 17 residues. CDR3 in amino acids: CASSVRSAGGGTDTQYF. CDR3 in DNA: TGTGCCAGCAGCGTTCGGTCGGCGGGAGGGGGCACAGATACGCAGTATTTT.

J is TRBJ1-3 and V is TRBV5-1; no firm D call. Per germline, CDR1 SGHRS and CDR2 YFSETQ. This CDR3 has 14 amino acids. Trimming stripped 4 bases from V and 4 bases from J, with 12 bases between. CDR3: CASSRGEEGNTIYF. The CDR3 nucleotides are TGCGCCAGCAGCCGTGGAGAGGAAGGAAACACCATATATTTT.

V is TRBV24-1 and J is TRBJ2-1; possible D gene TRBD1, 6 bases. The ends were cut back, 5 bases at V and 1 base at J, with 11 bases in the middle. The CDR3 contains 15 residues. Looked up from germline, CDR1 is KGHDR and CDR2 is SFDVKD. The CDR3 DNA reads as TGTGCCACCAGTGCCGCAGGGGATTCCTACAATGAGCAGTTCTTC. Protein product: CATSAAGDSYNEQFF.

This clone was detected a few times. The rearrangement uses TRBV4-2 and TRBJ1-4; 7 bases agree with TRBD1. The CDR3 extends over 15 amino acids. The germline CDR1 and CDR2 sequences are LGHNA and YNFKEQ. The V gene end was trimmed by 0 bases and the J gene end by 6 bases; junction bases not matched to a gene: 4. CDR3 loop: CASSQDPGTDEKLFF. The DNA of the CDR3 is TGTGCCAGCAGCCAAGATCCCGGGACAGATGAAAAACTGTTTTTT.

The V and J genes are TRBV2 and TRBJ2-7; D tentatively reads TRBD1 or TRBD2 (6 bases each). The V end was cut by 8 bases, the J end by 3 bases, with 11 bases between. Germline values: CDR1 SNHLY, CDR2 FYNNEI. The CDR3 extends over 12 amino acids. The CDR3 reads CASSEGGYEQYF. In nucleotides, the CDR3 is TGTGCCAGCTCAGAGGGGGGCTACGAGCAGTACTTC.

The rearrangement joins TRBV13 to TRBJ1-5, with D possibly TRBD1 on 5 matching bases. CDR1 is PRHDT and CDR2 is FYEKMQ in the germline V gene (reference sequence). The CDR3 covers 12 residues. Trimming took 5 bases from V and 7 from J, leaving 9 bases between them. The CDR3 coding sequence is TGTGCCAGCAGCCCTGGGGGGCAGCCCCAGCATTTT. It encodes CASSPGGQPQHF.

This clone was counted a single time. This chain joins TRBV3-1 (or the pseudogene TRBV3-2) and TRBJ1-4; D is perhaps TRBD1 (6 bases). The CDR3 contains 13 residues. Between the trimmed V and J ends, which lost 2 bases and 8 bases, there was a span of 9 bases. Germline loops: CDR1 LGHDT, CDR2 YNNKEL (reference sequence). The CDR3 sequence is CASSQTGTEKLFF. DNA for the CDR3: TGTGCCAGCAGCCAAACCGGGACAGAAAAACTGTTTTTT.

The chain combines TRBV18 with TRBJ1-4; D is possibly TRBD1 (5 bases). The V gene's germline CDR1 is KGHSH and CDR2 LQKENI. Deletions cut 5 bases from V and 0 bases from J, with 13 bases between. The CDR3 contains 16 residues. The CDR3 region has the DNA TGTGCCAGCTCAGAATCAGGGAGTTCAACTAATGAAAAACTGTTTTTT. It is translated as CASSESGSSTNEKLFF.